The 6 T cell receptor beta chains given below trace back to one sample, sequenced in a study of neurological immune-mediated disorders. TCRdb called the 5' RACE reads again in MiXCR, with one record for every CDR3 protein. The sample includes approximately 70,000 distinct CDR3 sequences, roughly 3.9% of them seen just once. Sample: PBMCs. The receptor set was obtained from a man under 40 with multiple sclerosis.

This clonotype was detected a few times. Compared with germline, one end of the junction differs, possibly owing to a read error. The CDR3 DNA reads TGTGTCAGCAGCCGGGGACTAGCGGGGGCCGGGGAGCTGTTTTTT. It yields the protein CVSSRGLAGAGELFF. This chain joins TRBV7-2 and TRBJ2-2; 14 bases fit TRBD2. Germline V gene lookup returns CDR1 SGHTA and CDR2 FQGNSA. The CDR3 loop spans 15 amino acids.

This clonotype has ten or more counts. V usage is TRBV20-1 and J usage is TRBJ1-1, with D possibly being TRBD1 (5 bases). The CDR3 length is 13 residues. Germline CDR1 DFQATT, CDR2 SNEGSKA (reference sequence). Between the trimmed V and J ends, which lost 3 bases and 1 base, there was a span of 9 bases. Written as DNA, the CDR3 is TGCAGTGCTAGCCACAGGAGGAACACTGAAGCTTTCTTT. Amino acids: CSASHRRNTEAFF.

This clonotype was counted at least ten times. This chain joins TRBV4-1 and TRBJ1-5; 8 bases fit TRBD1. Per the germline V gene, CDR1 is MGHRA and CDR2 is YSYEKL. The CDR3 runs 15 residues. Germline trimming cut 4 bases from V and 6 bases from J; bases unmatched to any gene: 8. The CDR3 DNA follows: TGCGCCAGCAGCCTTGTGCCAGGGGGCGTTCAGCCCCAGCATTTT. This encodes CASSLVPGGVQPQHF.

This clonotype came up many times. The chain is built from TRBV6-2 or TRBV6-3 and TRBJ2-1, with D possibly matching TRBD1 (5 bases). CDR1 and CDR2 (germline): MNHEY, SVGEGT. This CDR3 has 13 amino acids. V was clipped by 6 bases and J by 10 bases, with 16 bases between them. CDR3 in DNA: TGTGCCAGCAGAAGGGGCCCAACATGGGAGCAGTTCTTC. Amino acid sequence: CASRRGPTWEQFF.

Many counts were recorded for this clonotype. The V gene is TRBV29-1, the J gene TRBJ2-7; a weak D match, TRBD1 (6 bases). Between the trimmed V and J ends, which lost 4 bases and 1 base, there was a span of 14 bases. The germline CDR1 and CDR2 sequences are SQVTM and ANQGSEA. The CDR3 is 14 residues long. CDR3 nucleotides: TGCAGCGTTGTTAAGGGGGACGGGTCCTACGAGCAGTACTTC. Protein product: CSVVKGDGSYEQYF.

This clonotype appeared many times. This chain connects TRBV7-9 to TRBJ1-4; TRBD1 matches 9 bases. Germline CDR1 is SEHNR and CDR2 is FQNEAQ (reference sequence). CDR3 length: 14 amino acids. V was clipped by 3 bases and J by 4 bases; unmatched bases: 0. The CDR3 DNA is TGTGCCAGCAGCTTGGGACAGGGTAATGAAAAACTGTTTTTT. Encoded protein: CASSLGQGNEKLFF.